The 10 T cell receptor beta chains listed next were all sequenced from one sample in a study of CD8 T cells in ankylosing spondylitis. TCRdb passed the 5' RACE reads through MiXCR, listing each CDR3 protein once. The table shows 240,000 or so distinct CDR3 sequences, with around 7.8% occurring only once. The specimen was blood, either unsorted or a sorted T cell fraction (not recorded which). The receptors shown here come from a male donor with ankylosing spondylitis or in good health (not recorded which).

This clonotype came up many times. V gene TRBV29-1 combines with J gene TRBJ2-3; 7 bases align to TRBD1. CDR1 is SQVTM, CDR2 ANQGSEA, per germline. There are 13 residues in the CDR3. Losses at the gene ends were 4 bases for V and 4 bases for J; bases not matched to a gene: 5. The CDR3, as DNA: TGCAGCGTTGTGAGGGGGCCCGCAGATACGCAGTATTTT. Translated, it gives CSVVRGPADTQYF.

The chain employs TRBV2 and TRBJ2-1, with TRBD2 matching over 9 bases. From germline, CDR1 is SNHLY and CDR2 FYNNEI. V lost 4 bases to trimming and J lost 0 bases; unmatched junction nucleotides: 10. This CDR3 has 18 amino acids. In nucleotides, the CDR3 is TGTGCCAGCAGTGTGGGGCTAGCGGGGTCGAGCTCCTACAATGAGCAGTTCTTC. Its translation: CASSVGLAGSSSYNEQFF.

This clonotype was found many times. The chain carries TRBV5-6 and TRBJ1-2, with D possibly matching TRBD1 (6 bases). V lost 3 bases and J lost 0, with 12 bases in between. This CDR3 has 15 residues. The V gene's germline CDR1 is SGHDT and CDR2 YYEEEE. CDR3 sequence: CASSSRQASNYGYTF. CDR3 DNA: TGTGCCAGCAGCTCGCGACAGGCGTCTAACTATGGCTACACCTTC.

As for this clonotype: A much larger clone is a single base away; this may be a read error. The gene calls are TRBV20-1 and TRBJ2-5, with D possibly called TRBD1 or TRBD2 (6 bases each). In germline, CDR1 is DFQATT, CDR2 SNEGSKA (reference sequence). This CDR3 has 15 residues. In DNA form, the CDR3 reads TGCAATGCTCCCCCCCACGGGGGCCCCCAAGAGACCCAGTACTTC. It translates to CNAPPHGGPQETQYF.

V is TRBV5-1 and J is TRBJ2-7, with D hard to call. Germline CDR1 and CDR2: SGHRS and YFSETQ. The ends were cut back, 1 base at V and 0 bases at J, with 11 bases in the middle. CDR3 length equals 15 residues. The CDR3 spells CASSLSPSSSYEQYF. CDR3 coding DNA: TGCGCCAGCAGCTTGAGCCCGTCGAGCTCCTACGAGCAGTACTTC.

Remarks on this clonotype: An end of the junction differs from the germline gene, which may be a read error. The rearrangement uses TRBV4-1 and TRBJ2-7, with a weak D call TRBD2 (5 bases). The CDR3 covers 15 residues. The germline V gene has CDR1 MGHRA and CDR2 YSYEKL. The CDR3 is CASSQEVPSDWELYF. Here the CDR3 DNA reads TGCGCCAGCAGCCAAGAGGTTCCTAGTGACTGGGAGCTGTACTTC.

This clonotype was seen a single time. This sequence joins TRBV12-3 or TRBV12-4 and TRBJ1-2; TRBD1 agrees at 8 bases. V lost 10 bases and J lost 7; bases outside the gene matches: 8. The CDR3 is 12 amino acids. The CDR3 nucleotides are TGTGCCATCAGGACAGGGTATGGTGGCTACACCTTC. Protein sequence: CAIRTGYGGYTF.

The chain has TRBV7-3 and TRBJ2-2; 8 bases match TRBD1. The CDR3 sequence is 17 residues long. Germline CDR1 reads SGHTA; CDR2 reads FQGTGA. The ends lost 1 base at V and 2 bases at J; junction bases unmatched: 6. The CDR3 sequence is CASSLRETGVNTGELFF. The CDR3 DNA sequence: TGTGCCAGCAGCTTAAGGGAGACAGGGGTCAACACCGGGGAGCTGTTTTTT. Using reference TRBV7-3 and TRBJ2-2 for the parts outside the CDR3, the full variable domain is GAGVSQTPSNKVTEKGKYVELRCDPISGHTALYWYRQSLGQGPEFLIYFQGTGAADDSGLPNDRFFAVRPEGSVSTLKIQRTERGDSAVYLCASSLRETGVNTGELFFGEGSRLTVL.

This clonotype was observed a few times. V gene TRBV30 combines with J gene TRBJ1-2; D unclear. Trimming pared 2 bases from V and 6 bases from J, leaving 10 bases between. Germline V gene sequence: CDR1 GTSNPN, CDR2 SVGIG (reference sequence). This CDR3 contains 12 residues. The CDR3 is CAWSRPGDGYTF. The CDR3 DNA reads TGTGCCTGGAGTCGACCCGGGGATGGCTACACCTTC.

The rearrangement joins TRBV19 to TRBJ2-5; TRBD1 matches at 7 bases. The CDR3 covers 15 residues. With V trimmed by 4 bases and J by 1 base, 6 bases remained unmatched. CDR1 and CDR2 (germline): LNHDA, SQIVND (reference sequence). CDR3 sequence (DNA): TGTGCCAGTAGTACGGGACAGCAGACCCAAGAGACCCAGTACTTC. This codes for CASSTGQQTQETQYF.